This T cell receptor beta chain comes out of a study of blood T cell repertoires in COVID-19. Study context: The origin of the acute and convalescent COVID-19 samples was the United States, Italy and Spain. T cells, B-cell-depleted T cells, or PBMCs provided the cDNA or gDNA that served as material.

The CDR3 sequence is 14 residues long. Germline V lookup: CDR1 SGHRS, CDR2 YFSETQ. V was pared by 3 bases and J by 2 bases, with 4 bases of the junction left unmatched. Authors' processing steps: Researchers report that nucleated cell counts were estimated from reference gene primer amplification. Profiling relied on immunoSEQ multiplex PCR, and the TCRdb table lists in-frame clones only, not all of them. V, J and clone size were drawn from that table, and D and trimming were deduced from the DNA. The table shows under 20,000 clones, with approximately 84% occurring only once. The V and J genes are TRBV5-1 and TRBJ2-5; TRBD2 matches at 7 bases. Sequences were obtained from peripheral blood. The receptor was isolated from a human donor with active COVID-19. The donor label of this sample is uncertain. The CDR3 DNA sequence: TGCGCCAGCAGCTCTGGAGCGGGGCAAGAGACCCAGTACTTC. This encodes CASSSGAGQETQYF.